Shown below are 10 T cell receptor beta chains from a single sample sequenced in a study of T cell repertoires in cytomegalovirus infection (dated by TCRdb to the late 2010s). Sequencing relied on an Illumina HiSeq 1500. The public reads were run again by TCRdb, first through fastp at Q25 and then through MiXCR, and only productive beta chains were kept. When rows share a CDR3 protein, they turn into one entry using the most common DNA and genes. The sample profile shows hundreds of thousands of distinct CDR3 sequences; about 17% of them were found once. 9.5% to 15% of the sample is held by the ten biggest clonotypes. Sequenced sample: PBMCs. These receptors were collected from a human donor in good health (CMV status not recorded). Some clones in this sample may be carry-over from other donors' samples.

This clonotype has only a few counts. The chain couples TRBV4-2 to TRBJ2-1; D remains unclear. The CDR3 has 17 amino acids. Trimming cost V 5 bases and J 3 bases, with 20 bases left between them. The germline V gene encodes CDR1 LGHNA and CDR2 YNFKEQ. The CDR3 is CASSDSVREDNYNEQFF. The CDR3 DNA reads as TGTGCCAGCAGCGACTCTGTAAGGGAAGATAACTACAATGAGCAGTTCTTC.

This clonotype was seen more than once but under ten times. The chain uses TRBV7-9 and TRBJ1-5, with D unresolved. Trimming stripped 1 base from V and 7 bases from J, with 11 bases between. Germline V lookup: CDR1 SEHNR, CDR2 FQNEAQ (reference sequence). The CDR3 length is 14 residues. Here the CDR3 DNA reads TGTGCCAGCAGCTTAGACTACACAAACCAGCCCCAGCATTTT. Protein sequence: CASSLDYTNQPQHF. Combining the CDR3 with reference TRBV7-9 and TRBJ1-5 gives the whole variable domain DTGVSQNPRHKITKRGQNVTFRCDPISEHNRLYWYRQTLGQGPEFLTYFQNEAQLEKSRLLSDRFSAERPKGSFSTLEIQRTEQGDSAMYLCASSLDYTNQPQHFGDGTRLSIL.

This clonotype was recorded at least ten times. The chain employs TRBV7-2 and TRBJ1-1; D not resolved. The CDR3 totals 13 residues. V gave up 5 bases and J gave up 2 bases, with 9 bases separating them. Germline V gene data show CDR1 as SGHTA and CDR2 as FQGNSA. The CDR3 loop reads CASSPGSNTEAFF. The CDR3 DNA follows: TGTGCCAGCAGCCCGGGATCCAACACTGAAGCTTTCTTT. Supplemented by reference TRBV7-2 and TRBJ1-1, the full variable domain reads GAGVSQSPSNKVTEKGKDVELRCDPISGHTALYWYRQSLGQGLEFLIYFQGNSAPDKSGLPSDRFSAERTGGSVSTLTIQRTQQEDSAVYLCASSPGSNTEAFFGQGTRLTVV.

This clonotype was seen at least ten times. The J gene is TRBJ1-2, the V gene TRBV7-2; 9 nucleotides match TRBD1. This CDR3 is built from 16 residues. Germline V gene data show CDR1 as SGHTA and CDR2 as FQGNSA. V lost 4 bases, J lost 3 bases, and 9 bases stayed unmatched. DNA of the CDR3: TGTGCCAGCAGCTCTGGACAGGGGATAACCCACTATGGCTACACCTTC. Translation gives CASSSGQGITHYGYTF.

Ten or more counts support this clonotype. The genes are TRBV4-2 and TRBJ2-1; no definite D call. Germline loops: CDR1 LGHNA, CDR2 YNFKEQ. The CDR3 is made up of 15 amino acids. V was clipped by 1 base and J by 8 bases, with 15 bases between them. This CDR3 is CASSQGAAGRDEQFF. CDR3 DNA sequence: TGTGCCAGCAGCCAAGGAGCTGCAGGTCGGGATGAGCAGTTCTTC.

This clonotype occurred a few times. The chain is built from TRBV7-9 and TRBJ2-7, with D perhaps being TRBD1 or TRBD2 (5 bases each). V was trimmed by 11 bases and J by 5 bases, leaving 16 bases between them. The CDR3 runs 12 residues. Germline assignment: CDR1 SEHNR and CDR2 FQNEAQ (reference sequence). CDR3 bases: TGTGCCGGGGCCCGGGATCCTAACGAGCAGTACTTC. Translation gives CAGARDPNEQYF.

This clonotype was counted at least ten times. The V gene is TRBV7-9, the J gene TRBJ2-7; TRBD1 matches at 10 bases. The V and J ends lost 5 bases and 3 bases, in that order; junction bases with no gene match: 10. Germline assignment: CDR1 SEHNR and CDR2 FQNEAQ (reference sequence). This CDR3 region has 16 residues. DNA for the CDR3: TGTGCCAGCAGCAGTATCCGGGACAGGGGTAACTACGAGCAGTACTTC. Translation gives CASSSIRDRGNYEQYF.

CDR3 nucleotide sequence: TGCAGTGCAAAGACTAGCGGGCTTGACGAGCAGTACTTC. Translating it yields CSAKTSGLDEQYF. The chain combines TRBV20-1 with TRBJ2-7; TRBD2 matches 10 bases. This CDR3 is 13 amino acids long. J gave up 5 bases and V 6 bases, and 7 bases lay outside the gene matches. The germline V gene has CDR1 DFQATT and CDR2 SNEGSKA (reference sequence).

This rearrangement joins TRBV28 to TRBJ1-1; possible D gene TRBD1, 5 bases. The CDR3 is 13 residues long. The V gene's germline CDR1 is MDHEN and CDR2 SYDVKM. V was pared by 8 bases and J by 0 bases, with 10 bases between. The CDR3 DNA follows: TGTGCCAGCTGGAGGGGCATGAACACTGAAGCTTTCTTT. Its protein is CASWRGMNTEAFF.

This clonotype occurred a few times. The chain combines TRBV27 with TRBJ1-5; 10 bases fit TRBD1. Trimming removed 4 bases from V and 6 bases from J; junction bases left unmatched: 3. The CDR3 is 14 residues long. Germline lookup yields CDR1 MNHEY and CDR2 SMNVEV (reference sequence). The CDR3 DNA reads TGTGCCAGCAGTTCCGGGACAGGGGCTCAGCCCCAGCATTTT. Encoded protein: CASSSGTGAQPQHF.